This T cell receptor (beta chain) derives from a study of cytomegalovirus exposure and HLA in healthy donors. Clones were read by immunoSEQ multiplex PCR, and TCRdb kept only the in-frame ones, dropping some. The sample includes roughly 350,000 clones, 86% of them seen just once. Of note for this clone: Its antigen is currently unknown.

The ends were cut back, 1 base at V and 2 bases at J, with 5 bases in the middle. Looked up from germline, CDR1 is MNHEY and CDR2 is SVGAGI. This CDR3 is built from 13 residues. Study conclusions and caveats: The investigators catalogued 150 to 200 TCR beta chains as cytomegalovirus-associated. Reported results showed that the classifier diagnosed cytomegalovirus status with high specificity and sensitivity.

Sequencing was done on a sample of PBMCs. The chain links TRBV6-5 to TRBJ1-2; D gene ambiguous. The source is a young woman in good health and CMV-seronegative. The CDR3 reads CASSYYTNYGYTF. CDR3 coding DNA: TGTGCCAGCAGTTACTACACGAACTATGGCTACACCTTC.